This TCR beta chain was recorded in a study of cytomegalovirus exposure and HLA in healthy donors. Findings of the study overall: Further analysis was carried out later, and it showed several of the most significant clusters appearing linked to common viral pathogens. Cytomegalovirus association was listed for 164 TCR beta chains. A few chains linked to CMV were shown in vitro to be specific for CMV antigens. In a later analysis, TCR beta V- and J-gene trimming was associated with a missense DCLRE1C variant.

Use of 60 Vbeta and 13 Jbeta primers characterized the PCR. Clones were read by immunoSEQ multiplex PCR, and TCRdb kept only the in-frame ones, dropping some. The sample has about 85,000 clones; about four fifths are singletons. About this clone: Its matching antigen is unknown.

The receptor's source is a man over 45 in good health and CMV-seropositive. Sequenced material: PBMCs.

CDR3 sequence: CASSLGGTGATDTQYF. The DNA for the CDR3 is TGCGCCAGCAGCTTAGGTGGGACAGGGGCCACAGATACGCAGTATTTT. The genes are TRBV5-1 and TRBJ2-3, with 10 bases identical to TRBD1. Trimming cost V 2 bases and J 2 bases; bases outside gene matches: 5. In germline, CDR1 is SGHRS, CDR2 YFSETQ. The CDR3 length is 16 residues.